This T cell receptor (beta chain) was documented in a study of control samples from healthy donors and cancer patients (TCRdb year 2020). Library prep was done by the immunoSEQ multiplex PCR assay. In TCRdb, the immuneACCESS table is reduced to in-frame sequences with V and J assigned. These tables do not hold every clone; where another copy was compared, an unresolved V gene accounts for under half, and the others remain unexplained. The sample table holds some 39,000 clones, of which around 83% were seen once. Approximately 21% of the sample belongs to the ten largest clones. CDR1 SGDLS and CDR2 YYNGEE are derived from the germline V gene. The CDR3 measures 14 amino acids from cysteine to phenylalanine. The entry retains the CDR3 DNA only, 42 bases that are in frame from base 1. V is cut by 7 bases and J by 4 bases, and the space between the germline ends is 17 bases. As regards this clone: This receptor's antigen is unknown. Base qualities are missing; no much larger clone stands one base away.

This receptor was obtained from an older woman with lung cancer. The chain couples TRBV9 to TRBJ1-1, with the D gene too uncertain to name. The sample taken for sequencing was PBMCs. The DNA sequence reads TGTGCCAGCTCCTATAGGGAGGGTAGCACTGAAGCTTTCTTT. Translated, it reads CASSYREGSTEAFF.